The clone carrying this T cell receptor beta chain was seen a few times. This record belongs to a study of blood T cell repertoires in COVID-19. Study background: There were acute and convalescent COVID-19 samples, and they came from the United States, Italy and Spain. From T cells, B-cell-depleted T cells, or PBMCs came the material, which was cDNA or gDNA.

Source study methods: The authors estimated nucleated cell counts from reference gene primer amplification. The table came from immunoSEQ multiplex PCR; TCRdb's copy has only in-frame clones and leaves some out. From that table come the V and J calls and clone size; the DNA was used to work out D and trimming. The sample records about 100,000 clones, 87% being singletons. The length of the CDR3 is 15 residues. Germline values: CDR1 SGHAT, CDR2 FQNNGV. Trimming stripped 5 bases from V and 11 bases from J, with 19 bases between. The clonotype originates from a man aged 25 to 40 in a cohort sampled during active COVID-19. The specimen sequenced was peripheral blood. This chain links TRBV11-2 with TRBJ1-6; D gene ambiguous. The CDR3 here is CASSRSPGLEAPLHF. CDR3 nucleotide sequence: TGTGCCAGCAGCCGAAGTCCGGGGTTGGAGGCACCCCTCCACTTT. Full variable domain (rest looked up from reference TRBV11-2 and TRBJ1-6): EAGVAQSPRYKIIEKRQSVAFWCNPISGHATLYWYQQILGQGPKLLIQFQNNGVVDDSQLPKDRFSAERLKGVDSTLKIQPAKLEDSAVYLCASSRSPGLEAPLHFGNGTRLTVT.